This T cell receptor (beta chain) derives from a study of blood T cell repertoires in COVID-19. Libraries were prepared by immunoSEQ multiplex PCR; TCRdb keeps only in-frame clonotypes and omits some of them. The sample comprises under 400,000 clones, approximately 89% of which are singletons, and 1.5% to 2% rests with the top ten. V lost 4 bases to trimming and J lost 2 bases, with 9 bases between them. The germline V gene has CDR1 MNHEY and CDR2 SMNVEV (reference sequence). CDR3 length equals 13 residues. V and J are TRBV27 and TRBJ2-7; D possibly corresponds to TRBD1 (5 bases). The TCR originated in a woman in her twenties or thirties with COVID-19, enrolled during active disease. Sequencing was carried out using peripheral blood. CDR3 in amino acids: CASSWGGTYEQYF. For the CDR3, the DNA is TGTGCCAGCAGTTGGGGCGGTACCTACGAGCAGTACTTC.